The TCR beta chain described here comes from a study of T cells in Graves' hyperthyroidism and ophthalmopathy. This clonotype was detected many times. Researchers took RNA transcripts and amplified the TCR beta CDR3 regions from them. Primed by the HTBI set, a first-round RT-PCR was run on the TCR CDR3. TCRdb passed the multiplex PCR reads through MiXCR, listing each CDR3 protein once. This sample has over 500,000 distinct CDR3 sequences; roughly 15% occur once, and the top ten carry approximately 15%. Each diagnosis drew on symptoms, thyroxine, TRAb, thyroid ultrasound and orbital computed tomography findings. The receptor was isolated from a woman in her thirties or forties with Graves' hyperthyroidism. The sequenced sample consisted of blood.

In DNA, the CDR3 is TGTGCCAGCAGCCCCCCGGGACAGGGATTGGTCCAAGAGACCCAGTACTTC. This gives the protein CASSPPGQGLVQETQYF. The chain has TRBV3-1 and TRBJ2-5; TRBD1 matches at 9 bases. The CDR3 totals 17 residues. The germline V gene has CDR1 LGHDT and CDR2 YNNKEL (reference sequence). V lost 4 bases, J lost 1 base, and 10 bases stayed unmatched.